This T cell receptor beta chain appears in the sequencing data of a study of T cells in Graves' hyperthyroidism and ophthalmopathy. Study-wide findings and caveats: Through a model of 13 V-J features, ophthalmopathy was separated from stable hyperthyroidism. The model's output predicted ophthalmopathy at a median of roughly 6.9 months prior to onset.

Uncontrolled infection, other autoimmune disease, pregnancy or lactation led to exclusion. In making diagnoses, clinical symptoms, serum thyroxine and TRAb, thyroid ultrasound and orbital computed tomography were all used. What was amplified from RNA transcripts were TCR beta CDR3 regions. Primed by the HTBI set, a first-round RT-PCR was run on the TCR CDR3. TCRdb reanalysed the multiplex PCR reads using MiXCR and keeps one entry per CDR3 protein. The data show about 660,000 distinct CDR3 sequences, 45% seen once. With regard to this clonotype: Its cognate antigen is unknown.

The sequence was obtained from an adult man with Graves' disease, either hyperthyroidism or ophthalmopathy (not recorded which). The sample comprised peripheral blood or thyroid tissue (not recorded which).

The CDR3 region has the DNA TGTGCCAGTAGGAAGGACCCCCGGGGGACTGAAGCTTTCTTT. This sequence encodes CASRKDPRGTEAFF. The chain has TRBV19 and TRBJ1-1, with D possibly TRBD1 on 5 matching bases. The CDR3 runs to 14 residues. V lost 6 bases and J 5 bases, leaving 16 bases between the germline ends. The germline gives CDR1 LNHDA, CDR2 SQIVND (reference sequence).